In its sample, the clone carrying this T cell receptor beta chain was seen once. Original data processing: Amplification of reference gene primers was used by the study to estimate nucleated cell counts. Clones were read by immunoSEQ multiplex PCR, and TCRdb kept only the in-frame ones, dropping some. That table furnishes V, J and clone size, whereas the DNA furnished D and trimming. The sample consists of approximately 70,000 clones, more than 65% of them appearing once. This specimen comes from a study of blood T cell repertoires in COVID-19. As for the study in general: COVID-19 samples from acute and convalescent phases originated in the United States, Italy and Spain. PBMCs, B-cell-depleted T cells, or T cells were the source of the cDNA or gDNA that made up the material.

This CDR3 has 15 amino acids. Germline CDR1 is SGHNT and CDR2 is YYREEE (reference sequence). V was pared by 0 bases and J by 3 bases, with 5 bases of the junction left unmatched. The sequence derives from a woman in her sixties with acute or convalescent COVID-19. The chain joins TRBV5-4 to TRBJ2-7; the match to TRBD1 covers 8 bases. The sequenced material came from peripheral blood. In nucleotides, the CDR3 is TGTGCCAGCAGCTTGGCCAGGGACAGGATCTACGAGCAGTACTTC. The encoded protein is CASSLARDRIYEQYF.